The rows below give T cell receptor beta chains drawn from one sample of a study of blood T cell repertoires in COVID-19. Generated by immunoSEQ multiplex PCR, the TCRdb table keeps only in-frame clones and is missing some. Of just over 650,000 clones listed, 80% to 90% are singletons. The sample consisted of peripheral blood. These receptors all come from a woman younger than 30 with acute or convalescent COVID-19. Each CDR3 is given with its conserved first and last residue. A D gene is named only where the DNA matches it firmly. Rows give clone size only sometimes, using once, few, many, or a class for an expanded clone.

d_gene	len	abundance	v_gene	j_gene	CDR3nt	CDR3aa
-	13	-	TRBV12-3/TRBV12-4	TRBJ1-5	TGTGCCAGCACCCTAGATAGCAATCAGCCCCAGCATTTT	CASTLDSNQPQHF
-	15	-	TRBV5-1	TRBJ1-6	TGCGCCAGCAGCTTCTCGAGCTCCTATAATTCACCCCTCCACTTT	CASSFSSSYNSPLHF
-	15	-	TRBV7-9	TRBJ2-7	TGTGCCAGCAGCTACCAGGGGAATTCGGTCTACGAGCAGTACTTC	CASSYQGNSVYEQYF
-	16	-	TRBV5-1	TRBJ2-7	TGCGCCAGCAGCTTGATGGGACATCCCCTTTCCTACGAGCAGTACTTC	CASSLMGHPLSYEQYF
-	13	-	TRBV7-2	TRBJ2-7	TGTGCCAGCAGCTTTGGGGGGAGCAACGAGCAGTACTTC	CASSFGGSNEQYF
TRBD1	14	-	TRBV2	TRBJ2-5	TGTGCCAGCCCCCGGGACAGGGGGGCAGAGACCCAGTACTTC	CASPRDRGAETQYF
-	15	-	TRBV6-5	TRBJ1-2	TGTGCCAGCAGTTACTCGATTCAGGGGCGCCGGGGCTACACCTTC	CASSYSIQGRRGYTF
-	16	-	TRBV6-1	TRBJ2-2	TGTGCCAGCAGTGAACTTGCCGGGACTGCCACCGGGGAGCTGTTTTTT	CASSELAGTATGELFF
TRBD2	14	-	TRBV30	TRBJ2-2	TGTGCCCGACTAGCGGGGGTCAACACCGGGGAGCTGTTTTTT	CARLAGVNTGELFF
TRBD2	14	-	TRBV5-1	TRBJ2-1	TGCGCCTCCGCAGGGACTAGCGGGGGGAATGAGCAGTTCTTC	CASAGTSGGNEQFF
TRBD1	14	-	TRBV6-5	TRBJ1-1	TGTGCCAGCAGTCCAGACAGGGGGATAACTGAAGCTTTCTTT	CASSPDRGITEAFF
TRBD1	15	-	TRBV6-1	TRBJ2-3	TGTGCCAGCAGTGAAGAAACAGGGGGAACAGATACGCAGTATTTT	CASSEETGGTDTQYF
TRBD1	17	-	TRBV4-1	TRBJ1-2	TGCGCCAGCAGCCAACCTCCGGGACAGGGGGCCGGTGACGGCTACACCTTC	CASSQPPGQGAGDGYTF
-	15	-	TRBV18	TRBJ1-5	TGTGCCAGCTCCCGCTCCGACAGTAGCAATCAGCCCCAGCATTTT	CASSRSDSSNQPQHF
TRBD1	16	-	TRBV5-4	TRBJ1-2	TGTGCCAGCAGCCTACTCGAGGGGGCTGGGGGCTATGGCTACACCTTC	CASSLLEGAGGYGYTF
TRBD2	15	once	TRBV4-2	TRBJ2-7	TGTGCCAGCAGCCAAGGCGGGGGGGCCTCCTACGAGCAGTACTTC	CASSQGGGASYEQYF
-	11	-	TRBV13	TRBJ2-3	TGTGCCAGCAGCTCCCGTGATACGCAGTATTTT	CASSSRDTQYF
TRBD2	15	-	TRBV20-1	TRBJ2-7	TGCAGTGCTAGTGGGGCGGGACTAACCAACTACGAGCAGTACTTC	CSASGAGLTNYEQYF
-	15	once	TRBV19	TRBJ1-2	TGTGCCAGTAGTATATGGCGGCCGCTGGGCTATGGCTACACCTTC	CASSIWRPLGYGYTF
TRBD1	15	-	TRBV7-2	TRBJ1-2	TGTGCCAGCAGCTTAGTTGTGACAGGGAACTATGGCTACACCTTC	CASSLVVTGNYGYTF
-	13	-	TRBV11-3	TRBJ2-3	TGTGCCAGCAGCTTTCAGTACACAGATACGCAGTATTTT	CASSFQYTDTQYF
TRBD1	15	-	TRBV5-4	TRBJ1-2	TGTGCCAGCAGCTTGGGTGGGACAGTGACTCGGGGCTACACCTTC	CASSLGGTVTRGYTF
TRBD1	16	-	TRBV7-2	TRBJ1-2	TGTGCCAGCAGCTCCCACCGGGACAGGGGGCGCAATGGCTACACCTTC	CASSSHRDRGRNGYTF
TRBD2	17	-	TRBV9	TRBJ2-7	TGTGCCAGCAGCGGCGGGACTAGCGGGGGGGTCCCCGGCGAGCAGTACTTC	CASSGGTSGGVPGEQYF
-	19	-	TRBV21-1	TRBJ2-3	TGTGCCAGCAGCGGGACAGGCCCGTCCTCCCCGAAGGAGACAGATACGCAGTATTTT	CASSGTGPSSPKETDTQYF
TRBD1	15	-	TRBV5-1	TRBJ1-6	TGCGCCAGCGGGACAGGGGCCTCCTATAATTCACCCCTCCACTTT	CASGTGASYNSPLHF
TRBD2	16	-	TRBV27	TRBJ2-7	TGTGCCAGCAGTTTCAGGGCTAGCGGGGGGTCCTACGAGCAGTACTTC	CASSFRASGGSYEQYF
TRBD1	14	-	TRBV6-4	TRBJ1-4	TGTGCCAGCAGGGCACAGGGGGCCCCCGAAAAACTGTTTTTT	CASRAQGAPEKLFF
TRBD2	15	-	TRBV5-4	TRBJ2-3	TGTGCCAGCAGCCCCCGGGGGGAGGAAACAGATACGCAGTATTTT	CASSPRGEETDTQYF
-	14	-	TRBV27	TRBJ1-5	TGTGCCAGCAGTTTAAGGCTAGGGGCCCAGCCCCAGCATTTT	CASSLRLGAQPQHF
TRBD1	15	-	TRBV4-2	TRBJ1-1	TGTGCCAGCAGCCAAGCCCCAGGGGGCGCAACTGAAGCTTTCTTT	CASSQAPGGATEAFF
-	13	once	TRBV30	TRBJ2-7	TGTGCCTGGAAATCCGACTGGAACTACGAGCAGTACTTC	CAWKSDWNYEQYF
TRBD1	16	once	TRBV5-4	TRBJ2-3	TGTGCCAGCAGCGTACCGGGACAGGGGGCTTCAGATACGCAGTATTTT	CASSVPGQGASDTQYF
TRBD2	18	-	TRBV14	TRBJ2-3	TGTGCCAGCAGCCAAGGTACCGCTGTAGCGGGTCGCACAGATACGCAGTATTTT	CASSQGTAVAGRTDTQYF
-	15	-	TRBV19	TRBJ1-2	TGTGCCAGTAGTATAGATAACGGGAATGTAAATGGCTACACCTTC	CASSIDNGNVNGYTF
-	16	-	TRBV2	TRBJ2-6	TGTGCCAGCAGAGAAGGACAGCTAGCTGGGGCCAACGTCCTGACTTTC	CASREGQLAGANVLTF
-	16	-	TRBV30	TRBJ2-1	TGTGCCTGGAGTCTCCCCGACAGGACCATGGCCAATGAGCAGTTCTTC	CAWSLPDRTMANEQFF
TRBD2	13	-	TRBV29-1	TRBJ2-1	TGCAGCGCCAGACTAGCGGGCTACAATGAGCAGTTCTTC	CSARLAGYNEQFF
TRBD1	14	-	TRBV7-2	TRBJ1-6	TGTGCCAGCAGCTTAGGGCAGGGGGACTCACCCCTCCACTTT	CASSLGQGDSPLHF
-	15	-	TRBV6-5	TRBJ2-7	TGTGCCAGCAGTTACCTTACACCGCCCACCTACGAGCAGTACTTC	CASSYLTPPTYEQYF
TRBD1	14	-	TRBV11-2	TRBJ1-2	TGTGCCAGCGGATCAACAGGGGGCCAGAGTGGCTACACCTTC	CASGSTGGQSGYTF
-	13	once	TRBV18	TRBJ1-5	TGTGCCAGCTCACCTAGCGTGAATCAGCCCCAGCATTTT	CASSPSVNQPQHF
-	13	-	TRBV5-4	TRBJ2-7	TGTGCCAGCAGCTTCCGCTTGGGCGACGAGCAGTACTTC	CASSFRLGDEQYF
TRBD1	18	few	TRBV7-6	TRBJ1-2	TGTGCCAGCAGCTTAGTGGAACCCGGACAGGGGCGGATATATGGCTACACCTTC	CASSLVEPGQGRIYGYTF
TRBD1	16	-	TRBV9	TRBJ2-1	TGTGCCAGCAGCCACCTGGGGACAGGCGCGCTCGGTGAGCAGTTCTTC	CASSHLGTGALGEQFF
-	12	-	TRBV30	TRBJ2-3	TGTGCCTGGATCTACAGCACAGATACGCAGTATTTT	CAWIYSTDTQYF
-	16	-	TRBV28	TRBJ1-5	TGTGCCAGCAGTTTGAGAGGGAGAGGTAGCAATCAGCCCCAGCATTTT	CASSLRGRGSNQPQHF
-	14	-	TRBV6-5	TRBJ1-2	TGTGCCAGCAGTTACTCTGGCAGGGGTGGTGGCTACACCTTC	CASSYSGRGGGYTF
-	13	-	TRBV12-3/TRBV12-4	TRBJ1-1	TGTGCCAGCAGTGGGGGGACGAACACTGAAGCTTTCTTT	CASSGGTNTEAFF
TRBD1	15	-	TRBV11-2	TRBJ1-5	TGTGCCAGCAGCTTAGGGGACAGGCGCAATCAGCCCCAGCATTTT	CASSLGDRRNQPQHF
-	12	-	TRBV30	TRBJ1-1	TGTGCCTGGACCCCCCGGGTGACTGAAGCTTTCTTT	CAWTPRVTEAFF
-	12	few	TRBV7-9	TRBJ1-2	TGTGCCAGCACCTGGGCGGGCAGCGGCTACACCTTC	CASTWAGSGYTF
TRBD1	15	-	TRBV6-5	TRBJ1-6	TGTGCCAGCAGTTACGGGACAGGGAACAATTCACCCCTCCACTTT	CASSYGTGNNSPLHF
-	14	-	TRBV27	TRBJ2-7	TGTGCCAGCAGTTCATTATCAGGGTCCTACGAGCAGTACTTC	CASSSLSGSYEQYF
-	14	-	TRBV28	TRBJ1-5	TGTGCCAGCAGTTTAATCCGAGGGCGTCAGCCCCAGCATTTT	CASSLIRGRQPQHF
-	13	-	TRBV12-5	TRBJ1-2	TGTGCTACTAAAGACGACAGGAGCTATGGCTACACCTTC	CATKDDRSYGYTF
-	17	-	TRBV7-8	TRBJ1-1	TGTGCCAGCAGCTTAGCGTCTTTCGGGGTGCCGTACACTGAAGCTTTCTTT	CASSLASFGVPYTEAFF
-	13	-	TRBV4-1	TRBJ1-2	TGCGCCAGCAGCCAGGGAGGGGCGGGTGGCTACACCTTC	CASSQGGAGGYTF
TRBD1	14	-	TRBV29-1	TRBJ1-2	TGCAGCGTTGTGTTCCCTACAGGGGCCTATGGCTACACCTTC	CSVVFPTGAYGYTF